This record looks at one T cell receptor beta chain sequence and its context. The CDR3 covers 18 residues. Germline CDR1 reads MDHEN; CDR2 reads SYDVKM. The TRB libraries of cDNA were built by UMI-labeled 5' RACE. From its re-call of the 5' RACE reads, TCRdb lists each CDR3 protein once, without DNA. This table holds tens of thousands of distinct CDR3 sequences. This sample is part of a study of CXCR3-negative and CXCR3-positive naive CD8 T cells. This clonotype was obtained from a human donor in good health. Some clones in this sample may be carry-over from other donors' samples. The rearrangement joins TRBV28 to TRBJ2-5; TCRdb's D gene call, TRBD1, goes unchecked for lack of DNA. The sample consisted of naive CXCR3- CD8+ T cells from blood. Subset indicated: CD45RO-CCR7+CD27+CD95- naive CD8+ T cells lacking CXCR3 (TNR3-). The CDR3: CASSLVYWGQGEPETQYF.